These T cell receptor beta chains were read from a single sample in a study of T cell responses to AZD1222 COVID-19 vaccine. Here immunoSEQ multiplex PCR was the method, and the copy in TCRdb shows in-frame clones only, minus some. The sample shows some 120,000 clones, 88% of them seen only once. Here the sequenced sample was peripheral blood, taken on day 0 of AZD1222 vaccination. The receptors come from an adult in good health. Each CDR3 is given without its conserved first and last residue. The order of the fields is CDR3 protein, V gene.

ASSFRRAYNEQF TRBV28
ASNTGQGTNEQF TRBV6-6
ASSISRSSEAF TRBV19
ASSGPKSGQGVDYGYT TRBV21-1
ASSIGPIGTEAF TRBV19
SASRQGLGNQPQH TRBV20-1
ASSREGAKNIQY TRBV7-2
ASGLPGTTQY TRBV12-5
ASSQVRGRNYGYT TRBV3-1/TRBV3-2
ASKRASGTSTDTQY TRBV19
SAWPDGAF TRBV20-1
ASSDRGQGNTEAF TRBV6-4
ASTSGPYSGNTIY TRBV5-5
ASSGGMFLGSPLH TRBV5-1
ASSEGTSGGYEQY TRBV2
ASSQNQNEQY TRBV4-1